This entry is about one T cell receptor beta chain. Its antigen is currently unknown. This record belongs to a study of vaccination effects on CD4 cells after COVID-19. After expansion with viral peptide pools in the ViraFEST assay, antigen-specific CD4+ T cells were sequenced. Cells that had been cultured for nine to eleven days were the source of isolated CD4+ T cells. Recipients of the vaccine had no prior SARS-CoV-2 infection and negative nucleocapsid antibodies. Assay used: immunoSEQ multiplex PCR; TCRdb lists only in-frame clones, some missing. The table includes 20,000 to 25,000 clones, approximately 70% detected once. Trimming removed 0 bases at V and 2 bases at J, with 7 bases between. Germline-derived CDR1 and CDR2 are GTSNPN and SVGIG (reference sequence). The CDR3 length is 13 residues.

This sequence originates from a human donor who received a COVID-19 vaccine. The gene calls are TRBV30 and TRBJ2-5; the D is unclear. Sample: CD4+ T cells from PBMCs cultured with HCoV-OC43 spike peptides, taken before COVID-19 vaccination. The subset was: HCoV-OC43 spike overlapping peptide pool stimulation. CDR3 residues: CAWSVGLQETQYF. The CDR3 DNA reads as TGTGCCTGGAGTGTGGGGTTGCAAGAGACCCAGTACTTC.